Below, 28 T cell receptor beta chains from the same sample are listed, as sequenced in a study of tumor and adjacent non-tumor tissue in lung cancer. A modified ARM-PCR protocol with three rounds of nested PCR amplified TCRbeta. Via MiXCR, TCRdb re-called the multiplex PCR reads, giving one row per CDR3 protein. The sample contains tens of thousands of distinct CDR3 sequences, around three quarters of which appear only once. The template was RNA from unsorted bulk tissue. Distant lung tissue was collected more than 3 cm away from the tumor edge. Sequencing was done on a sample of distant non-tumor lung tissue. The receptors derive from a woman in her fifties or sixties with non-small cell lung cancer.

With respect to this clonotype: Sequence at one end of the junction differs from germline and may be a read error. The chain couples TRBV6-6 to TRBJ2-7; a weak D match, TRBD1 (6 bases). Germline V lookup: CDR1 MNHNY, CDR2 SVGAGI (reference sequence). The CDR3 consists of 13 residues. The CDR3 region is CASTPGVAYEQYF. The CDR3 bases are TGTGCCAGCACGCCAGGGGTGGCCTACGAGCAATACTTC.

In regard to this clonotype: This sequence may be a read error, since a much larger clone differs from it by one base. The CDR3: CASSSGSGANVLTF. The CDR3 nucleotides are TGTGCCAGCAGTTCGGGGTCCGGGGCCAACGTCCTGACTTTC. The rearrangement links TRBV14 to TRBJ2-6; D may be TRBD2 (5 bases). V was pared by 6 bases and J by 4 bases, with 10 bases between. Per the germline V gene, CDR1 is SGHDN and CDR2 is FVKESK. The CDR3 runs 14 residues.

About this clonotype itself: One end of the junction is discordant with germline, which a read error may explain. This sequence joins TRBV12-3 or TRBV12-4 and TRBJ2-5; D gene uncertain. The CDR3 totals 13 residues. CDR3 amino acids: CASSLVLEETQYF. The DNA of the CDR3 is TGTGCCAGCAGCTTAGTGCTGGAAGAGACCCAGTACTTT.

Turning to this clonotype: Being one base from a much bigger clone, this may be a read error. Given the absence of the conserved phenylalanine or tryptophan at the CDR3 end, a read error is likely. The rearrangement joins TRBV24-1 to TRBJ1-5; 8 nucleotides match TRBD1. Looked up from germline, CDR1 is KGHDR and CDR2 is SFDVKD. The CDR3 runs to 15 residues. Trimming cost V 5 bases and J 5 bases; bases outside gene matches: 7. For the CDR3, the DNA is TGTGCCACCAGTGGGACAGGGTGGTTGGATCAGCCCCAGCATTCT. It is translated as CATSGTGWLDQPQHS.

As concerns this clonotype: A read error may account for a junction end that differs from germline. The CDR3 loop reads CASSQDLAGGTGTQYF. The CDR3 DNA reads TGTGCCAGCAGCCAAGATCTAGCGGGAGGCACAGGTACGCAGTATTTT. The J gene is TRBJ2-3, the V gene TRBV4-2, with 11 positions matching TRBD2. Germline loops: CDR1 LGHNA, CDR2 YNFKEQ. CDR3 size: 16 residues.

V and J are TRBV29-1 and TRBJ2-7; tentatively, D is TRBD2 (5 bases). V lost 5 bases and J 4 bases, leaving 15 bases between the germline ends. CDR1 and CDR2 from the germline V gene are SQVTM and ANQGSEA. The CDR3 totals 13 residues. CDR3: CSVLRASDYEQYF. The CDR3 DNA reads TGCAGCGTTCTGAGGGCAAGTGATTACGAGCAGTACTTC.

This clonotype has just one count. Its ends do not fully match the called genes, so a read error is possible. This chain links TRBV11-3 with TRBJ2-7; D not certain. The CDR3 is made up of 14 amino acids. Germline CDR1 SGHNT, CDR2 YENEEA. The CDR3 here is CASSLNTGIYELYF. CDR3 nucleotides: TGTGCCAGCAGCTTAAATACGGGTATCTACGAGCTGTACTTC.

Regarding this clonotype: A read error is possible here, since a much larger clone lies one base away. This CDR3 reads CASYRSTEAFF. The CDR3 nucleotides are TGTGCCTCCTACAGGAGCACTGAAGCTTTCTTT. This chain connects TRBV30 to TRBJ1-1; D may be TRBD1 (5 bases). The CDR3 is made up of 11 amino acids. CDR1 GTSNPN and CDR2 SVGIG come from the germline V gene (reference sequence). Trimming removed 7 bases at V and 4 bases at J, with 10 bases between.

The chain combines TRBV6-6 with TRBJ2-3; unclear D gene. The V end was cut by 8 bases, the J end by 3 bases, with 9 bases between. The CDR3 is 12 residues long. In germline, CDR1 is MNHNY, CDR2 SVGAGI (reference sequence). The CDR3 DNA sequence: TGTGCCAGCGCGAAGATGACAGATACGCAGTATTTT. Amino acids: CASAKMTDTQYF.

A note on this clonotype: An end of the junction differs from the germline gene, which may be a read error. The chain uses TRBV6-6 and TRBJ2-7; 7 bases are a match to TRBD1. This CDR3 has 14 amino acids. Looked up from germline, CDR1 is MNHNY and CDR2 is SVGAGI (reference sequence). CDR3 loop: CASSTPTGTYEQYF. CDR3 sequence (DNA): TGTGCCAGCAGTACCCCGACAGGGACCTACGAGCAGTATTTC.

Note on this clonotype: Sequence at one end of the junction differs from germline and may be a read error. V gene TRBV30 combines with J gene TRBJ2-3, with 10 positions matching TRBD2. CDR3 length: 14 residues. The germline CDR1 and CDR2 sequences are GTSNPN and SVGIG (reference sequence). CDR3 sequence (DNA): TGTGCCAGGAGTGTACTAGCGGGAACAGGTGCGCAGTATTTT. Translated: CARSVLAGTGAQYF.

A remark on this clonotype: As the CDR3 is not closed by the conserved phenylalanine or tryptophan, this likely results from a read error. The limits of the CDR3 on the DNA are not certain, so only TCRdb's listed CDR3 is given. J is TRBJ2-7 and V is TRBV20-1; no DNA check was done on the table's D call, TRBD1. With termini counted, the CDR3 has 12 amino acids. CDR1 and CDR2 from the germline V gene are DFQATT and SNEGSKA (reference sequence). CDR3 residues: CSVEGASSGQYY.

Concerning this clonotype itself: A read error is likely, as this CDR3 ends without the conserved phenylalanine or tryptophan. The gene calls are TRBV6-2 or TRBV6-3 and TRBJ1-5; D unresolved. The J call may be faulty, since TRBJ2-3 better matches the DNA end. CDR1 and CDR2 from the germline V gene are MNHEY and SVGEGT. The CDR3 totals 13 residues. In DNA form, the CDR3 reads TGTGCCAGCAATTCCCATGGCAATCAGCCCCAGTATTCT. It encodes CASNSHGNQPQYS.

For this clonotype: A junction boundary mismatches the germline segment, possibly from a read error. The CDR3 region is CASSPGGSSYNEQSF. In DNA, the CDR3 is TGTGCCAGCAGTCCGGGGGGGAGCTCCTATAATGAGCAGTCCTTC. The V gene is TRBV4-2, the J gene TRBJ2-1; TRBD2 aligns across 8 bases. The CDR3 runs 15 residues. Germline V gene lookup returns CDR1 LGHNA and CDR2 YNFKEQ.

The CDR3 nucleotides are TGTGCCAGCAGTACTATGGGTGAGCAGTTCTTC. This sequence encodes CASSTMGEQFF. J is TRBJ2-1 and V is TRBV6-5; no firm D call. The CDR3 runs to 11 residues. The V end lost 5 bases, the J end lost 9 bases, and 8 bases lay between the germline ends. The germline CDR1 and CDR2 sequences are MNHEY and SVGAGI.

The sample holds many counts of this clonotype. The chain links TRBV14 to TRBJ1-1; D remains ambiguous. Germline assignment: CDR1 SGHDN and CDR2 FVKESK. Trimming shortened V by 5 bases and J by 9 bases, and 13 bases separated the two germline ends. CDR3 length: 12 residues. The CDR3 loop reads CASSSDRVQAFF. CDR3 DNA: TGTGCCAGCAGCTCGGACCGGGTTCAAGCTTTCTTT.

For this clonotype: A read error may account for a junction end that differs from germline. The chain employs TRBV6-1 and TRBJ1-1; 9 nucleotides align to TRBD1. There are 18 residues in the CDR3. Germline V gene sequence: CDR1 MNHNS, CDR2 SASEGT. The CDR3 loop reads CTSSGYPGQGLPNIEAFF. In DNA, the CDR3 is TGTACCAGCAGTGGGTACCCGGGACAGGGCCTTCCGAACATTGAAGCTTTCTTT.

Comments on this clonotype: The junction shows a germline mismatch at one end, possibly a read error. The chain carries TRBV12-3 or TRBV12-4 and TRBJ2-7; the D is unclear. This CDR3 is 14 amino acids long. CDR3 DNA: TGTGCCAGCAGTTTAAAGGAAGGGCCCTACGAGCATTATTTC. Translated: CASSLKEGPYEHYF.

On this clonotype: This may arise from a read error, as a much more abundant clone is one base away. The V call is TRBV28, the J call TRBJ2-2; D is undetermined. Germline V gives CDR1 MDHEN, CDR2 SYDVKM. Trimming took off 6 bases at V and 2 bases at J, with 13 bases between the two ends. The CDR3 extends over 15 amino acids. This CDR3 reads CASRWEMGNTGELFF. As DNA, the CDR3 is TGTGCCAGCAGGTGGGAAATGGGCAACACCGGGGAGCTGTTTTTT.

The chain recombines TRBV4-2 with TRBJ2-7; possible D gene TRBD2, 5 bases. Per germline, CDR1 LGHNA and CDR2 YNFKEQ. This CDR3 spans 15 amino acids. CDR3 sequence reads: CGRSQPDGGGSEQYF. The CDR3 DNA reads TGTGGCAGAAGCCAACCCGATGGCGGAGGTAGCGAGCAGTACTTC.

This chain joins TRBV11-1 and TRBJ2-7, with D maybe TRBD2 (6 bases). The V end was cut by 11 bases, the J end by 9 bases, with 29 bases between. CDR1 and CDR2 from the germline V gene are SGHAT and FQDESV (reference sequence). The CDR3 is 15 amino acids. The CDR3: CADSLATGTAIGQYF. For the CDR3, the DNA is TGTGCCGACAGCTTAGCGACCGGGACTGCAATAGGGCAGTACTTC.

With regard to this clonotype: One end of the junction is discordant with germline, which a read error may explain. The chain recombines TRBV6-5 with TRBJ1-6; 9 bases are a match to TRBD1. The CDR3 sequence is 16 residues long. In germline, CDR1 is MNHEY, CDR2 SVGAGI. In nucleotides, the CDR3 is TGTGCCAGCGTCCAAACAGGGGGCTCCTATAATCCACCCCTCTACTTT. Amino acid sequence: CASVQTGGSYNPPLYF.

This clonotype was detected many times. The chain uses TRBV28 and TRBJ1-3; weak D call: TRBD1 (6 bases). Germline V gene data show CDR1 as MDHEN and CDR2 as SYDVKM. CDR3 length equals 16 residues. Trimming removed 6 bases from V and 7 bases from J, with 22 bases in between. CDR3 sequence: CASSEGGPILGNTIYF. The CDR3 DNA is TGTGCCAGCAGCGAGGGGGGCCCAATCCTCGGGAACACCATATATTTT. Filled out from reference TRBV28 and TRBJ1-3, the complete variable domain reads DVKVTQSSRYLVKRTGEKVFLECVQDMDHENMFWYRQDPGLGLRLIYFSYDVKMKEKGDIPEGYSVSREKKERFSLILESASTNQTSMYLCASSEGGPILGNTIYFGEGSWLTVV.

To note about this clonotype: One end of the junction is discordant with germline, which a read error may explain. The chain links TRBV6-5 to TRBJ2-6, with D possibly matching TRBD1 (6 bases). CDR1 is MNHEY, CDR2 SVGAGI, per germline. This CDR3 comprises 16 residues. DNA for the CDR3: TGCGCCAGCAGTCCAACGGACAGATCTGGGGCCAACGCCCTGACTTTC. As protein: CASSPTDRSGANALTF.

On this clonotype: This may arise from a read error, as a much more abundant clone is one base away. The V call is TRBV5-6, the J call TRBJ2-5; 7 positions match TRBD1. Germline loops: CDR1 SGHDT, CDR2 YYEEEE. The CDR3 extends over 13 amino acids. CDR3 sequence: CANSLQGIETQYF. In DNA, the CDR3 is TGTGCCAACAGCTTACAGGGGATAGAGACCCAGTACTTC.

Details on this clonotype: The CDR3 does not close with the conserved phenylalanine or tryptophan, likely indicating a read error. The chain combines TRBV11-1 with TRBJ2-1; perhaps TRBD2 as D (5 bases). V shed 10 bases and J shed 0 bases, with 22 bases lying between them. There are 17 residues in the CDR3. Germline V CDR1 and CDR2: SGHAT, FQDESV (reference sequence). As DNA, the CDR3 is TGTGCCATCACTCGGGGTTTCGCAGCGAGCTCCTACAATGAGCAGTTCTCC. Amino acid sequence: CAITRGFAASSYNEQFS.

As concerns this clonotype: The CDR3 end shows no conserved phenylalanine or tryptophan, and so a read error is likely. J is TRBJ2-7 and V is TRBV6-1; D is perhaps TRBD2 (5 bases). The germline CDR1 and CDR2 sequences are MNHNS and SASEGT. V lost 8 bases and J 7 bases, leaving 18 bases between the germline ends. CDR3 length equals 13 residues. DNA for the CDR3: TGTGCCAGCCCTAAGGAGGCTGGGTGTGAGCAGTACCTC. It translates to CASPKEAGCEQYL.

Note on this clonotype: A read error is likely, as this CDR3 ends without the conserved phenylalanine or tryptophan. The chain couples TRBV6-5 to TRBJ2-7; D perhaps matches TRBD1 (7 bases). Per germline, CDR1 MNHEY and CDR2 SVGAGI. The length of the CDR3 is 14 residues. This chain's CDR3 is CASRGGQRSHEQYS. The CDR3 DNA sequence: TGTGCCAGCAGGGGGGGACAGCGCTCCCACGAGCAGTACTCC.